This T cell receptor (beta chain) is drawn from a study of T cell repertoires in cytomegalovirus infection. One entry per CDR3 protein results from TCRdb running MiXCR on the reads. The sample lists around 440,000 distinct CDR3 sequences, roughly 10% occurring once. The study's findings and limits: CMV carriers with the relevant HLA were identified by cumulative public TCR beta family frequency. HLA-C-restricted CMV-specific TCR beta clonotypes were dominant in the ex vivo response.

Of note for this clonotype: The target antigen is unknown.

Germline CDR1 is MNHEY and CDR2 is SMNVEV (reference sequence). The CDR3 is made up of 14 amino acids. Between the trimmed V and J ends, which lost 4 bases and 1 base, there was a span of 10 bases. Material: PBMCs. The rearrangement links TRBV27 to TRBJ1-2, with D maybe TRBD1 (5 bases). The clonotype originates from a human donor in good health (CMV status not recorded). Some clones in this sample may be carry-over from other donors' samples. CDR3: CASSWGPLNYGYTF. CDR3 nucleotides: TGTGCCAGCAGTTGGGGACCCCTTAACTATGGCTACACCTTC.